The 5 T cell receptor beta chains below were found in one sample sequenced in a study of blood T cell repertoires in COVID-19. The protocol was immunoSEQ multiplex PCR, while the TCRdb copy is restricted to in-frame clones and leaves out a portion. Of some 100,000 clones in the sample, less than 90% were seen once. The sample taken for sequencing was peripheral blood. These receptors originate from a man between 65 and 85 years old who had recovered from COVID-19.

The genes are TRBV15 and TRBJ2-1; 12 nucleotides line up with TRBD2. Germline assignment: CDR1 LNHNV and CDR2 YYDKDF (reference sequence). With 1 base clipped from V and 9 bases from J, the junction kept 7 bases outside the gene matches. This CDR3 spans 16 amino acids. The CDR3 DNA reads TGTGCCACCAGCAGAGTTCGGACTAGCGGGGCCCTTGAGCAGTTCTTC. It yields the protein CATSRVRTSGALEQFF.

The gene calls are TRBV10-3 and TRBJ2-3, with 11 bases lining up with TRBD2. The V gene's germline CDR1 is ENHRY and CDR2 SYGVKD. The CDR3 has 15 amino acids. The J segment lost 1 base and the V segment lost 6 bases, leaving 3 bases of the junction unmatched. CDR3 amino acids: CAIRMGLAGTDTQYF. As DNA, the CDR3 is TGTGCCATCAGGATGGGACTAGCGGGCACAGATACGCAGTATTTT.

The chain uses TRBV2 and TRBJ2-2; 9 nucleotides match TRBD1. V was clipped by 5 bases and J by 1 base; unmatched bases: 2. The CDR3 contains 15 residues. Germline V CDR1 and CDR2: SNHLY, FYNNEI. CDR3 in amino acids: CASSSGQGNTGELFF. Here the CDR3 DNA reads TGTGCCAGCAGTTCGGGACAGGGGAACACCGGGGAGCTGTTTTTT.

This chain joins TRBV6-6 and TRBJ1-5; D is uncertain. The CDR3 is 14 residues long. Germline V gene lookup returns CDR1 MNHNY and CDR2 SVGAGI (reference sequence). V shed 7 bases and J shed 3 bases, with 13 bases lying between them. CDR3 residues: CASIGFGSNQPQHF. The CDR3 DNA sequence: TGTGCCAGCATTGGGTTCGGGTCCAATCAGCCCCAGCATTTT.

This chain's CDR3 is CASSQGSGSEKLFF. CDR3 nucleotide sequence: TGTGCCAGCAGCCAAGGGTCGGGGAGTGAAAAACTGTTTTTT. This chain joins TRBV3-1 (or the pseudogene TRBV3-2) and TRBJ1-4; D gene uncertain. Trimming cost V 1 base and J 7 bases, with 10 bases left between them. This CDR3 comprises 14 residues. CDR1 and CDR2 (germline): LGHDT, YNNKEL (reference sequence).